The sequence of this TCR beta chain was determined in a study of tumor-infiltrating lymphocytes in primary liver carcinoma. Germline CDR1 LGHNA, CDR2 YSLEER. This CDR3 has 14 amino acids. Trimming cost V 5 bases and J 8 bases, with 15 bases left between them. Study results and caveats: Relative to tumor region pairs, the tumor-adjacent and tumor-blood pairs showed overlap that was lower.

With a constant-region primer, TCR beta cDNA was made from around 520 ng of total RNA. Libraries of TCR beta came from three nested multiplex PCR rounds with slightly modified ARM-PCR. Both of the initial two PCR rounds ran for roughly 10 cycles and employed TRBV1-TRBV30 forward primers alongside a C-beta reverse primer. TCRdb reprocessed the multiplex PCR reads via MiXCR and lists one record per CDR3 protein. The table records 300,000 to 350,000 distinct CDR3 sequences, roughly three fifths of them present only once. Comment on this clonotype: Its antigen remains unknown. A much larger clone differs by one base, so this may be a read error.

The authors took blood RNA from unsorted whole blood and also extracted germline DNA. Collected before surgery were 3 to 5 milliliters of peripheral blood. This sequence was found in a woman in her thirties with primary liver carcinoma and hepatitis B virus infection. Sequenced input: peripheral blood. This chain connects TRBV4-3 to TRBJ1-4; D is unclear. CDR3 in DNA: TGCGCCAGCAGCGCGGTCAGGTTGGGCGAAAAACTGTTTTTT. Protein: CASSAVRLGEKLFF.